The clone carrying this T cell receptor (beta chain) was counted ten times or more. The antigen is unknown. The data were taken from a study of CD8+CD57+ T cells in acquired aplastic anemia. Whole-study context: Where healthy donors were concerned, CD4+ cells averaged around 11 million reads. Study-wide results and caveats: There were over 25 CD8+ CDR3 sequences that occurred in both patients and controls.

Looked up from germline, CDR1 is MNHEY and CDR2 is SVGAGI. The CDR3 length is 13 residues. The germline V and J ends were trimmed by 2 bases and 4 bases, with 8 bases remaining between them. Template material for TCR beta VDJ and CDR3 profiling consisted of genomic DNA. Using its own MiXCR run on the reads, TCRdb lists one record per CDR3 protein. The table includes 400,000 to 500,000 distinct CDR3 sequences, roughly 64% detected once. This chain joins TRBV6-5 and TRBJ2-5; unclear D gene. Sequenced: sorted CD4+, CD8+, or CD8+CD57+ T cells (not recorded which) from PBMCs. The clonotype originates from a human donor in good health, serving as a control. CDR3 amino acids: CASSYRARETQYF. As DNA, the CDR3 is TGTGCCAGCAGTTACAGGGCGCGAGAGACCCAGTACTTC.